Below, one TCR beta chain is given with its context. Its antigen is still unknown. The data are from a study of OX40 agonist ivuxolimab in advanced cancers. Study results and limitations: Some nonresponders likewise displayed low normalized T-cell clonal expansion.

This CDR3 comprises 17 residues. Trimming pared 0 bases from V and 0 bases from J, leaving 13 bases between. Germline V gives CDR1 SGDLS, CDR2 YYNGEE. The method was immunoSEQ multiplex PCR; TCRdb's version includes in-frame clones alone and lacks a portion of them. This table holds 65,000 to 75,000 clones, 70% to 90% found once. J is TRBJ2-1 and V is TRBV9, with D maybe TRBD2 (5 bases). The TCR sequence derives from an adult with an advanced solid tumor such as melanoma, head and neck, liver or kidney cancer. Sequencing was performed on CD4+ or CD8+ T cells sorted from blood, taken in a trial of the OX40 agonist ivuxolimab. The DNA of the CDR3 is TGTGCCAGCAGCGTAGGCCCCTCGAGCGGCTCCTACAATGAGCAGTTCTTC. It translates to CASSVGPSSGSYNEQFF.